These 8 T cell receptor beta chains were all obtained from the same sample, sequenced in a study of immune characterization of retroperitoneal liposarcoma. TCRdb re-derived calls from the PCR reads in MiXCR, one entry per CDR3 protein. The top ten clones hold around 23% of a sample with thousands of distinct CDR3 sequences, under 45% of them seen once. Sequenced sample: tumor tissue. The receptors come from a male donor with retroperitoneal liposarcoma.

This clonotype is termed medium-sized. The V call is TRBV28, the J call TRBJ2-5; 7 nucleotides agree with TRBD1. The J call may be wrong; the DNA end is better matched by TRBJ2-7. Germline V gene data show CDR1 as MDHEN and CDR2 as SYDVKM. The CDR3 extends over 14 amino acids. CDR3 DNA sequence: TGTGCCAGCAGAGGGGGCGTGCCTCCCTACGAGCAGTACTTC. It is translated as CASRGGVPPYEQYF.

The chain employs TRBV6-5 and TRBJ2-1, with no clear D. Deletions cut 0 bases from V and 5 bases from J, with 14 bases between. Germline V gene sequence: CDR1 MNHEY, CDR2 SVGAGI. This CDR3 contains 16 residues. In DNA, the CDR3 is TGTGCCAGCAGTTACTCGGTCAGAACCGCCCACAATGAGCAGTTCTTC. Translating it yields CASSYSVRTAHNEQFF.

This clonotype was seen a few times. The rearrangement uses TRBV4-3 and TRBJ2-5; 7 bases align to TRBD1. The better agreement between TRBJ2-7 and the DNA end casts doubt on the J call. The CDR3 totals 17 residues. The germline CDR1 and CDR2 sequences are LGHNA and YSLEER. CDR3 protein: CASSQDPPGTASDEQYF. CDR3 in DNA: TGCGCCAGCAGCCAAGATCCTCCGGGGACAGCGTCGGACGAGCAGTACTTC.

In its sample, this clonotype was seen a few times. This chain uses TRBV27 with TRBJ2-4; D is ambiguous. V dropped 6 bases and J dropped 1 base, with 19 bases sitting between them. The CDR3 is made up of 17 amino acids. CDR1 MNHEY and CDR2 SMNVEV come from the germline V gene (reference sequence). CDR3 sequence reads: CASSPRSGFGAKNIQYF. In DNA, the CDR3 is TGTGCCAGCAGCCCCCGGAGTGGGTTTGGGGCCAAAAACATTCAGTACTTC.

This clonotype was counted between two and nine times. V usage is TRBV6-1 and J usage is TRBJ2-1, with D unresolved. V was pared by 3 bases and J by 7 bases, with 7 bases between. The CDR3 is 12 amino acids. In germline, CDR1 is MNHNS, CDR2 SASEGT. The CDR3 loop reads CASSELGNEQFF. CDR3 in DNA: TGTGCCAGCAGTGAGTTGGGGAATGAGCAGTTCTTC.

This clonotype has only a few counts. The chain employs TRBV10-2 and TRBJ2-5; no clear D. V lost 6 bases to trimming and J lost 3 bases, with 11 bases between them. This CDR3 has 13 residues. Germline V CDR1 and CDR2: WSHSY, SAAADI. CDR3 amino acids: CASRARAKETQYF. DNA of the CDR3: TGCGCCAGCAGGGCACGAGCCAAAGAGACCCAGTACTTC.

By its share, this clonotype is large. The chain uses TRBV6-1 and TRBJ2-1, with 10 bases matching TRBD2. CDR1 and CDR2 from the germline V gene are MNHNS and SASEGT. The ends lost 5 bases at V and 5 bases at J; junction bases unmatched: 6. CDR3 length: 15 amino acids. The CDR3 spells CASSFSGGANNEQFF. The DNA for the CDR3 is TGTGCCAGCAGTTTCAGCGGGGGGGCAAACAATGAGCAGTTCTTC.

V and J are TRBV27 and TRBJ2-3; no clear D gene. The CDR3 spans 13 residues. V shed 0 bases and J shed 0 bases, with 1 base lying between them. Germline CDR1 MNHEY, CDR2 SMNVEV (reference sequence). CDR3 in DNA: TGTGCCAGCAGTTTATCGAGCACAGATACGCAGTATTTT. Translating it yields CASSLSSTDTQYF.